Listed below are T cell receptor beta chains from one sample, sequenced in a study of blood T cell repertoires in COVID-19. Sequencing used immunoSEQ multiplex PCR; TCRdb keeps in-frame clones, though not all of them. The sample comprises 85,000 to 120,000 clones, more than 80% of which are singletons, and 11% to 15% rests with the top ten. Sequenced material: peripheral blood. These receptors all come from a woman aged 55-70 years with acute or convalescent COVID-19. The CDR3 runs from the conserved cysteine through the conserved F or W. The order of the fields is CDR3 length, V gene, D gene, J gene, clone size, CDR3 protein, CDR3 DNA. The D gene is left open where the match is weak. Size is omitted from some rows. Given values are once, few, many or a class for expanded clones.

16	TRBV9	TRBD2	TRBJ2-1	-	CASSSKYGTSLDEQFF	TGTGCCAGCAGCTCCAAGTATGGGACTAGCCTCGATGAGCAGTTCTTC
15	TRBV4-1	TRBD1	TRBJ1-5	-	CASSQVTGVNQPQHF	TGCGCCAGCAGCCAGGTTACAGGGGTCAATCAGCCCCAGCATTTT
13	TRBV6-5	-	TRBJ1-1	-	CASSPAGNTEAFF	TGTGCCAGCAGCCCCGCGGGAAATACTGAAGCTTTCTTT
17	TRBV27	-	TRBJ2-5	-	CASSRKTDRLFWETQYF	TGTGCCAGCAGCCGAAAGACAGATCGGCTATTCTGGGAGACCCAGTACTTC
12	TRBV3-1/TRBV3-2	-	TRBJ2-7	-	CASSPTTYEQYF	TGTGCCAGCAGCCCCACTACCTACGAGCAGTACTTC
12	TRBV12-3/TRBV12-4	TRBD2	TRBJ2-3	-	CASTPSGGTQYF	TGTGCCAGCACCCCTAGCGGGGGGACGCAGTATTTT
11	TRBV20-1	-	TRBJ1-2	-	CSASSHRGYTF	TGCAGTGCTAGCAGTCATCGTGGCTACACCTTC
16	TRBV4-2	TRBD2	TRBJ2-2	-	CASSQVGTSDTGELFF	TGTGCCAGCAGCCAAGTGGGAACTAGCGACACCGGGGAGCTGTTTTTT
15	TRBV5-4	-	TRBJ2-6	-	CASSADSTGANVLTF	TGTGCCAGCAGCGCGGACAGTACCGGGGCCAACGTCCTGACTTTC
15	TRBV10-1	TRBD2	TRBJ2-2	-	CASSTSGRGTGELFF	TGCGCCAGCAGTACTAGCGGGAGAGGGACCGGGGAGCTGTTTTTT
14	TRBV27	TRBD1	TRBJ1-2	-	CASSSTGARYGYTF	TGTGCCAGCAGTTCCACAGGGGCGAGGTATGGCTACACCTTC
13	TRBV2	-	TRBJ1-6	-	CASSVSHNSPLHF	TGTGCCAGCAGTGTGAGTCATAATTCACCCCTCCACTTT
14	TRBV2	TRBD1	TRBJ2-1	-	CASVRQGAGNEQFF	TGTGCCAGCGTAAGACAGGGGGCCGGAAATGAGCAGTTCTTC
14	TRBV28	-	TRBJ1-1	-	CASGLDRTNTEAFF	TGTGCCAGCGGGCTCGACAGGACGAACACTGAAGCTTTCTTT
17	TRBV4-1	TRBD1	TRBJ1-4	-	CASSQRQRDRGNEKLFF	TGCGCCAGCAGCCAGCGCCAAAGGGACAGGGGTAATGAAAAACTGTTTTTT
12	TRBV9	-	TRBJ1-2	-	CASSAGVYGYTF	TGTGCCAGCAGCGCCGGTGTGTATGGCTACACCTTC
12	TRBV29-1	-	TRBJ1-2	-	CSVLRGNYGYTF	TGCAGCGTTCTGCGGGGTAACTATGGCTACACCTTC
13	TRBV20-1	-	TRBJ1-3	-	CSASSLSGNTIYF	TGCAGTGCCAGTTCTCTCTCTGGAAACACCATATATTTT
15	TRBV19	TRBD2	TRBJ2-4	-	CASSISSARGDIQYF	TGTGCCAGTAGTATCTCTTCTGCTCGGGGGGACATTCAGTACTTC
16	TRBV28	TRBD1	TRBJ1-1	once	CASSLLPGTGATEAFF	TGTGCCAGCAGTCTCCTCCCCGGGACAGGGGCCACTGAAGCTTTCTTT
15	TRBV5-1	TRBD2	TRBJ2-5	once	CASNYFGGSQETQYF	TGCGCCAGCAATTATTTCGGGGGGTCCCAAGAGACCCAGTACTTC
15	TRBV5-1	-	TRBJ2-2	once	CASSRGARLAGELFF	TGCGCCAGCAGTCGTGGCGCCAGGTTGGCCGGGGAGCTGTTTTTT
15	TRBV7-9	TRBD2	TRBJ2-2	-	CASSATSVSTGELFF	TGTGCCAGCAGCGCGACTAGCGTCTCCACCGGGGAGCTGTTTTTT
15	TRBV28	TRBD1	TRBJ1-6	-	CASTRDSSYNSPLHF	TGTGCCAGCACCAGGGACAGCTCCTATAATTCACCCCTCCACTTT
14	TRBV19	TRBD2	TRBJ2-1	-	CASGTSGSKWEQFF	TGTGCCAGCGGGACTAGCGGGTCAAAGTGGGAGCAGTTCTTC
19	TRBV7-8	-	TRBJ2-3	-	CASSLIGTPRAPSTDTQYF	TGTGCCAGCAGCTTAATAGGGACTCCCAGAGCCCCTAGCACAGATACGCAGTATTTT
15	TRBV5-1	-	TRBJ2-3	-	CASSLNPGDTDTQYF	TGCGCCAGCAGCTTAAATCCCGGAGACACAGATACGCAGTATTTT
14	TRBV6-1	-	TRBJ2-3	-	CASSDGRGTDTQYF	TGTGCCAGCAGTGACGGGAGAGGGACAGATACGCAGTATTTT
15	TRBV19	TRBD1	TRBJ2-3	-	CASKEVRGPGDTQYF	TGTGCCAGTAAGGAGGTCAGGGGGCCCGGAGATACGCAGTATTTT
16	TRBV2	TRBD1	TRBJ2-1	-	CASSGWVGQGIGEQFF	TGTGCCAGCAGTGGCTGGGTAGGACAGGGGATTGGTGAGCAGTTCTTC
15	TRBV7-9	TRBD2	TRBJ2-1	-	CASSTREAGHNEQFF	TGTGCCAGCAGCACCCGGGAGGCGGGCCACAATGAGCAGTTCTTC
14	TRBV5-1	-	TRBJ2-5	once	CASSLMSVQETQYF	TGCGCCAGCAGCTTGATGTCAGTCCAAGAGACCCAGTACTTC
14	TRBV19	-	TRBJ1-1	few	CASSPRTFGTEAFF	TGTGCCAGTAGTCCCCGGACTTTTGGCACTGAAGCTTTCTTT
14	TRBV19	-	TRBJ1-3	-	CASRGQRDGNTIYF	TGTGCCAGTAGAGGTCAGCGGGACGGGAACACCATATATTTT
15	TRBV7-9	TRBD1	TRBJ2-7	-	CASSESTGSSYEQYF	TGTGCCAGCAGCGAGTCGACAGGGAGCTCCTACGAGCAGTACTTC
13	TRBV6-5	TRBD1	TRBJ1-2	-	CASSRTGGYGYTF	TGTGCCAGCAGTCGTACAGGGGGCTATGGCTACACCTTC
17	TRBV9	-	TRBJ2-1	-	CASSVVVLGGGVNEQFF	TGTGCCAGCAGCGTAGTGGTGCTGGGCGGAGGGGTGAATGAGCAGTTCTTC
17	TRBV11-3	TRBD2	TRBJ2-2	-	CASSLDRTSGEVGELFF	TGTGCCAGCAGCTTAGATAGAACTAGCGGAGAGGTCGGGGAGCTGTTTTTT
15	TRBV18	-	TRBJ2-2	-	CASSPFTGLSGELFF	TGTGCCAGCTCCCCGTTTACAGGGCTCTCTGGGGAGCTGTTTTTT
17	TRBV19	TRBD2	TRBJ2-5	-	CASKGTSGAIRGETQYF	TGTGCCAGTAAAGGGACTAGCGGGGCCATAAGGGGAGAGACCCAGTACTTC
14	TRBV19	-	TRBJ1-1	-	CASSHRGSFTEAFF	TGTGCCAGTAGCCATAGGGGGTCTTTCACTGAAGCTTTCTTT
13	TRBV7-7	TRBD1	TRBJ1-6	-	CASSAGQNSPLHF	TGTGCCAGCAGCGCGGGACAGAATTCACCCCTCCACTTT
11	TRBV6-6	-	TRBJ2-1	-	CASRANNEQFF	TGTGCCAGCAGGGCCAATAATGAGCAGTTCTTC
15	TRBV10-3	TRBD1	TRBJ2-2	-	CAIRKGTGGSGELFF	TGTGCCATCAGAAAAGGGACAGGGGGTTCCGGGGAGCTGTTTTTT
14	TRBV11-2	TRBD1	TRBJ1-5	few	CASSFGTGSQPQHF	TGTGCCAGCAGCTTTGGGACAGGGAGTCAGCCCCAGCATTTT
16	TRBV29-1	TRBD2	TRBJ2-1	-	CSVPVIAGGPGNEQFF	TGCAGCGTCCCGGTTATAGCGGGAGGGCCGGGGAATGAGCAGTTCTTC
12	TRBV2	TRBD1	TRBJ2-7	-	CASRDSLYEQYF	TGTGCCAGCCGGGACAGCTTATACGAGCAGTACTTC